This TCR beta chain came from a study of blood T cell repertoires in COVID-19. The CDR3 is 14 residues long. Deletions cut 2 bases from V and 2 bases from J, with 10 bases between. Germline V gene data show CDR1 as SGHAT and CDR2 as FQNNGV. Sequencing used immunoSEQ multiplex PCR; TCRdb keeps in-frame clones, though not all of them. Here the sample spans a few hundred thousand clones, roughly nine tenths being singletons. The rearrangement links TRBV11-2 to TRBJ2-7, with D tentatively TRBD2 (7 bases). The sample comprised PBMCs or T cells enriched from blood (not recorded which). This clonotype was obtained from an older woman who had recovered from COVID-19. The CDR3 protein is CASSLRGATYEQYF. The CDR3 bases are TGTGCCAGCAGCTTACGGGGGGCCACCTACGAGCAGTACTTC. Based on the CDR3 plus reference TRBV11-2 and TRBJ2-7, the full variable domain is EAGVAQSPRYKIIEKRQSVAFWCNPISGHATLYWYQQILGQGPKLLIQFQNNGVVDDSQLPKDRFSAERLKGVDSTLKIQPAKLEDSAVYLCASSLRGATYEQYFGPGTRLTVT.